These 10 T cell receptor beta chains share one sample of origin, sequenced in a study of blood T cell repertoires in COVID-19. Profiled with immunoSEQ multiplex PCR; TCRdb holds only in-frame clones, not every one. Among about 110,000 clones listed, about two thirds were seen once. Material: peripheral blood. All receptors come from a woman aged 35 to 49 with acute or convalescent COVID-19.

The V and J genes are TRBV28 and TRBJ2-3; no definite D call. V lost 8 bases and J lost 1, with 10 bases in between. The CDR3 sequence is 13 residues long. Germline V gene data show CDR1 as MDHEN and CDR2 as SYDVKM. The CDR3 sequence: CASLIRGTDTQYF. The CDR3 DNA reads TGTGCCAGCCTCATAAGAGGCACAGATACGCAGTATTTT.

The chain couples TRBV28 to TRBJ2-5; tentatively, D is TRBD2 (5 bases). The CDR3 consists of 17 residues. V was shortened by 2 bases and J by 5 bases, with 21 bases between the two germline ends. CDR1 is MDHEN, CDR2 SYDVKM, per germline. CDR3: CASSLTIRGYEEETQYF. CDR3 nucleotide sequence: TGTGCCAGCAGTTTAACCATACGGGGTTACGAGGAGGAGACCCAGTACTTC.

The genes are TRBV5-1 and TRBJ1-4; D gene ambiguous. The germline gives CDR1 SGHRS, CDR2 YFSETQ. Trimming cost V 0 bases and J 4 bases, with 10 bases left between them. This CDR3 has 15 amino acids. CDR3 region: CASSLDPTGNEKLFF. Written as DNA, the CDR3 is TGCGCCAGCAGCTTGGACCCCACCGGTAATGAAAAACTGTTTTTT.

The chain uses TRBV9 and TRBJ1-4, with D uncertain. This CDR3 has 15 residues. V was pared by 0 bases and J by 0 bases, with 6 bases between. The germline V gene encodes CDR1 SGDLS and CDR2 YYNGEE. The CDR3 sequence: CASSVEGATNEKLFF. In DNA, the CDR3 is TGTGCCAGCAGCGTAGAAGGAGCAACTAATGAAAAACTGTTTTTT.

V is TRBV6-5 and J is TRBJ2-7; 7 positions agree with TRBD1. The V gene end was trimmed by 5 bases and the J gene end by 0 bases; junction bases not matched to a gene: 7. This CDR3 has 15 residues. Germline V gene data show CDR1 as MNHEY and CDR2 as SVGAGI. CDR3 region: CASSPGTDLSYEQYF. DNA of the CDR3: TGTGCCAGCAGTCCCGGGACAGACCTCTCCTACGAGCAGTACTTC.

V usage is TRBV18 and J usage is TRBJ2-5; 7 nucleotides line up with TRBD2. CDR3 length: 16 amino acids. V gave up 6 bases and J gave up 7 bases; unmatched junction bases: 17. Germline CDR1 and CDR2: KGHSH and LQKENI. The CDR3, as DNA: TGTGCCAGCTCGGCGGGGACTACCCCCTCGGGTGCGACCCAGTACTTC. Its protein is CASSAGTTPSGATQYF. The whole variable domain, filled in from reference TRBV18 and TRBJ2-5, reads NAGVMQNPRHLVRRRGQEARLRCSPMKGHSHVYWYRQLPEEGLKFMVYLQKENIIDESGMPKERFSAEFPKEGPSILRIQQVVRGDSAAYFCASSAGTTPSGATQYFGPGTRLLVL.

The rearrangement joins TRBV5-6 to TRBJ2-6; 8 positions agree with TRBD1. This CDR3 is built from 18 residues. J was trimmed by 0 bases and V by 5 bases; bases with no gene match: 10. From germline, CDR1 is SGHDT and CDR2 YYEEEE. CDR3 in DNA: TGTGCCAGCAGTCTTCAGGGGGCCTCCCTCTCTGGGGCCAACGTCCTGACTTTC. This translates into CASSLQGASLSGANVLTF.

The rearrangement joins TRBV5-4 to TRBJ2-5; D remains ambiguous. The CDR3 runs 13 residues. The germline gives CDR1 SGHNT, CDR2 YYREEE (reference sequence). Deletions cut 1 base from V and 2 bases from J, with 6 bases between. CDR3 in amino acids: CASSLSSQETQYF. Here the CDR3 DNA reads TGTGCCAGCAGCTTGTCTTCTCAAGAGACCCAGTACTTC.

A word on this clone: Germline is not matched at one junction end, which may reflect a read error. In DNA, the CDR3 is TGTGCCGGAATTCCTTCTAATGAGGGTATCTTT. This translates into CAGIPSNEGIF. The chain combines TRBV3-1 (or the pseudogene TRBV3-2) with TRBJ1-1; D unresolved. The CDR3 totals 11 residues. The germline V gene has CDR1 LGHDT and CDR2 YNNKEL (reference sequence).

CDR3 in amino acids: CASSPRTASGSFTDTQYF. The CDR3 region has the DNA TGTGCCAGCAGCCCACGGACGGCTAGCGGCTCATTCACAGATACGCAGTATTTT. The chain uses TRBV5-4 and TRBJ2-3, with TRBD2 matching 7 bases. The CDR3 is made up of 18 amino acids. V shed 4 bases, J shed 2 bases, and the junction held 16 bases outside the gene matches. The germline CDR1 and CDR2 sequences are SGHNT and YYREEE (reference sequence). Supplemented by reference TRBV5-4 and TRBJ2-3, the full variable domain reads ETGVTQSPTHLIKTRGQQVTLRCSSQSGHNTVSWYQQALGQGPQFIFQYYREEENGRGNFPPRFSGLQFPNYSSELNVNALELDDSALYLCASSPRTASGSFTDTQYFGPGTRLTVL.